Listed below are T cell receptor beta chains from one sample, sequenced in a study of cytomegalovirus exposure and HLA in healthy donors. Sequencing used immunoSEQ multiplex PCR; TCRdb keeps in-frame clones, though not all of them. The sample lists about 150,000 clones; 65% to 85% were seen once. The sequenced material came from PBMCs. These receptors all come from a man aged 50-59 years in good health and CMV-seropositive. CDR3s include the opening cysteine and the closing phenylalanine or tryptophan. The order of the fields is D gene, V gene, J gene, CDR3 length, clone size, CDR3 protein, CDR3 DNA. The D gene is left open where the match is weak. The size field is filled for only some rows; it gives once, few, many or a size class.

>NA|TRBV7-6|TRBJ2-7|16|NA
CASSLGTSGGGYEQYF
TGTGCCAGCAGCTTAGGGACTAGTGGAGGGGGCTACGAGCAGTACTTC
>TRBD1|TRBV19|TRBJ2-7|15|NA
CASSKGQGGSYEQYF
TGTGCCAGTAGTAAAGGACAGGGGGGTTCCTACGAGCAGTACTTC
>TRBD1|TRBV6-1|TRBJ1-5|13|NA
CASREGQDQPQHF
TGTGCCAGCAGGGAAGGACAGGATCAGCCCCAGCATTTT
>TRBD1|TRBV7-8|TRBJ1-2|14|once
CASSWDSRNYGYTF
TGTGCCAGCAGCTGGGACAGCCGTAACTATGGCTACACCTTC
>NA|TRBV5-6|TRBJ2-7|13|NA
CASSFRQAYEQYF
TGTGCCAGCAGCTTCAGACAGGCCTACGAGCAGTACTTC
>NA|TRBV19|TRBJ2-7|13|NA
CASSRRFLDEQYF
TGTGCCAGTAGTAGGCGGTTTTTGGACGAGCAGTACTTC
>NA|TRBV27|TRBJ2-7|14|NA
CASSLHRETYEQYF
TGTGCCAGCAGTCTACACAGGGAAACCTACGAGCAGTACTTC
>NA|TRBV18|TRBJ2-6|18|NA
CASCVGGLALSGANVLTF
TGTGCCAGCTGCGTGGGGGGACTGGCTCTCTCTGGGGCCAACGTCCTGACTTTC
>NA|TRBV7-8|TRBJ2-1|14|few
CASSLTGGDNEQFF
TGTGCCAGCAGCTTAACCGGGGGAGACAATGAGCAGTTCTTC
>NA|TRBV5-1|TRBJ1-4|15|few
CASSMNPGFNEKLFF
TGCGCCAGCAGCATGAACCCGGGGTTTAATGAAAAACTGTTTTTT
>TRBD1|TRBV19|TRBJ1-2|12|NA
CASSNRGYGYTF
TGTGCCAGTAGTAACAGGGGTTATGGCTACACCTTC
>NA|TRBV2|TRBJ2-4|14|NA
CASSESLAKNIQYF
TGTGCCAGCAGTGAAAGCCTAGCCAAAAACATTCAGTACTTC
>TRBD1|TRBV6-5|TRBJ1-3|15|NA
CASSPAGGSGNTIYF
TGTGCCAGCAGTCCTGCAGGGGGCTCTGGAAACACCATATATTTT
>TRBD2|TRBV7-9|TRBJ2-3|14|NA
CASSRTSATDTQYF
TGTGCCAGCAGTAGGACTAGCGCCACAGATACGCAGTATTTT
>TRBD1|TRBV19|TRBJ1-2|14|NA
CASSREDRNYGYTF
TGTGCCAGTAGTAGAGAGGACAGGAACTATGGCTACACCTTC
>NA|TRBV30|TRBJ2-1|13|NA
CAWTGRGGNEQFF
TGTGCCTGGACTGGGCGGGGAGGAAATGAGCAGTTCTTC
>NA|TRBV7-2|TRBJ1-5|16|NA
CASSLGPGVSNQPQHF
TGTGCCAGCAGCTTAGGCCCGGGGGTTAGCAATCAGCCCCAGCATTTT
>TRBD2|TRBV7-2|TRBJ2-1|15|NA
CASSSTSGVYNEQFF
TGTGCCAGCAGCTCAACTAGCGGGGTTTACAATGAGCAGTTCTTC
>NA|TRBV4-2|TRBJ1-2|14|NA
CASTRGRGNYGYTF
TGTGCCAGCACACGGGGCAGGGGTAATTATGGCTACACCTTC
>TRBD2|TRBV7-8|TRBJ2-2|16|NA
CASSSRLAENTGELFF
TGTGCCAGCAGTTCCCGACTAGCGGAAAACACCGGGGAGCTGTTTTTT
>NA|TRBV7-8|TRBJ2-1|14|few
CASSLSTGYNEQFF
TGTGCCAGCAGCTTATCCACAGGTTACAATGAGCAGTTCTTC
>NA|TRBV9|TRBJ1-2|14|once
CASSVMTGNYGYTF
TGTGCCAGCAGCGTCATGACAGGCAACTATGGCTACACCTTC
>NA|TRBV5-5|TRBJ2-1|15|NA
CASSFRTTAYNEQFF
TGTGCCAGCAGCTTCCGGACTACCGCCTACAATGAGCAGTTCTTC
>TRBD1|TRBV9|TRBJ2-3|16|NA
CASSAHRDRGTDTQYF
TGTGCCAGCAGCGCCCACCGGGACAGGGGGACAGATACGCAGTATTTT
>NA|TRBV21-1|TRBJ2-4|17|few
CASSSSAGGQGKNLQYF
TGTGCCAGCAGCTCCTCTGCCGGCGGACAGGGCAAAAACCTTCAGTACTTC
>NA|TRBV14|TRBJ2-7|14|NA
CASSQVPRAYEQYF
TGTGCCAGCAGCCAAGTCCCGCGGGCCTACGAGCAGTACTTC
>NA|TRBV28|TRBJ2-3|15|once
CASSLVQGGLDTQYF
TGTGCCAGCAGTTTAGTCCAGGGCGGTCTAGATACGCAGTATTTT
>NA|TRBV7-9|TRBJ1-2|12|NA
CASSFVDYGYTF
TGTGCCAGCAGCTTCGTCGACTATGGCTACACCTTC
>TRBD1|TRBV5-4|TRBJ2-7|15|NA
CASSQTGTGVYEQYF
TGTGCCAGCAGCCAAACCGGGACAGGGGTCTACGAGCAGTACTTC
>TRBD1|TRBV5-1|TRBJ2-1|15|NA
CASSLNQGAMYEQFF
TGCGCCAGCAGCTTGAACCAGGGGGCGATGTATGAGCAGTTCTTC
>NA|TRBV7-9|TRBJ2-3|12|NA
CASSSQGDTQYF
TGTGCCAGCAGCTCCCAGGGGGATACGCAGTATTTT
>NA|TRBV30|TRBJ2-5|13|few
CAWSADSTVTQYF
TGTGCCTGGAGTGCCGACAGTACGGTGACCCAGTACTTC
>NA|TRBV27|TRBJ1-2|13|NA
CASSPRSGYGYTF
TGTGCCAGCAGTCCCCGTTCGGGCTATGGCTACACCTTC
>TRBD1|TRBV2|TRBJ1-1|14|NA
CASTLTGLGTEAFF
TGTGCCAGCACCCTGACAGGGCTGGGGACTGAAGCTTTCTTT
>NA|TRBV4-1|TRBJ1-2|16|NA
CASTVASSAATYGYTF
TGCGCCAGCACCGTTGCTTCGTCGGCGGCTACTTATGGCTACACCTTC
>TRBD1|TRBV5-1|TRBJ1-4|17|NA
CASSRTGGLATNEKLFF
TGCGCCAGCAGCAGGACAGGGGGCCTTGCAACTAATGAAAAACTGTTTTTT
>NA|TRBV6-1|TRBJ1-6|16|NA
CASSDFGTLYNSPLHF
TGTGCCAGCAGTGATTTCGGGACACTCTATAATTCACCCCTCCACTTT
>TRBD1|TRBV5-1|TRBJ2-2|16|NA
CASSLEDRRNTGELFF
TGCGCCAGCAGCTTGGAGGACAGGAGGAACACCGGGGAGCTGTTTTTT
>NA|TRBV5-8|TRBJ1-1|13|NA
CASSFRGGTEAFF
TGTGCCAGCAGCTTTCGGGGGGGCACTGAAGCTTTCTTT
>TRBD1|TRBV18|TRBJ1-1|15|once
CASSPMRGRNTEAFF
TGTGCCAGCTCACCAATGAGGGGGCGGAACACTGAAGCTTTCTTT